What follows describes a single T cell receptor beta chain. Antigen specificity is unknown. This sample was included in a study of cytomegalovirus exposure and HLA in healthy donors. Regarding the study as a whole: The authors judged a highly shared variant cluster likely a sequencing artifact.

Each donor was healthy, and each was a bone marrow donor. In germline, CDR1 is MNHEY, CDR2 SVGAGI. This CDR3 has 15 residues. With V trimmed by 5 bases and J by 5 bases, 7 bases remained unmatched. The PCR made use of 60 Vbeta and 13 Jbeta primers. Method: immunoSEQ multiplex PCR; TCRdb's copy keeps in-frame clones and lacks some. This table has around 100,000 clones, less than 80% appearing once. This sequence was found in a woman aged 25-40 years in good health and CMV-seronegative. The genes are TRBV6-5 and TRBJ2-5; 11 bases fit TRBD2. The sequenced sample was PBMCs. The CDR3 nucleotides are TGTGCCAGCAGTATGACTAGCGGGATACAGGAGACCCAGTACTTC. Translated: CASSMTSGIQETQYF.